This TCR beta chain was captured by sequencing in a study of blood T cells in healthy people across ages (dated by TCRdb to between 2014 and 2017). Background for the entire study: In model experiments, template switching captured roughly one uniquely barcoded TCR beta cDNA molecule for every two T cells. Age-related changes in TCR beta repertoire diversity were measured in the study by deep sequencing normalized with unique cDNA molecular identifiers. The donors were divided into four age groups: young (average roughly 15 years), middle-aged (about 40), aged (approximately 62) and long-lived (82). Using the same blood draw, the study looked at two additional independent replicas of 1 million unique cDNA reads for two donors, one aged 18 to 29 and the other aged 80 or older. Beyond this particular receptor, the publication reports: Bulk unsorted PBMC profiling prevented conclusive comparison of naive and antigen-experienced compartments. Because donor CMV infection status was unknown, age-related changes in expanded clonotypes were potentially confounded. Total diversity estimates from one million sequenced T cells were considered lower bounds and underestimates. Observed TCR beta diversity per million T cells fell roughly linearly with age, and a significant reduction was already apparent by age approximately 41. A strong correlation was found between observed TCR beta diversity and the percentage of naive T cells measured by flow cytometry. The long-lived group showed more naive CD4+ T cells, fewer expanded clones and increased TCR diversity than the aged group, suggesting age selection.

Systemically healthy Caucasian individuals from Russia, roughly 40 in total and aged about 6 to 90 years, were included as donors. Each donor gave ten milliliters of peripheral blood, collected into EDTA-treated Vacutainer tubes. PBMCs were isolated by Ficoll-Paque density-gradient centrifugation, with at least 6.5 million obtained per sample. Total RNA, at least 6 micrograms per sample, was extracted from PBMCs with Trizol reagent. Naive CD45RAhigh/CD27high T cell percentages were measured by flow cytometry on a PBMC aliquot from every donor. The CDR3 holds 13 amino acids from the cysteine to the phenylalanine. The only DNA kept is the CDR3, 39 bases in frame from the first base. Regarding this clonotype: It has no known antigen specificity. Germline is not matched at one junction end, which may reflect a read error.

The library was obtained by 5' RACE. Reads for this sample came from an Illumina HiSeq 2500. A second PCR of about 6 to 12 cycles was performed with a sample-barcoded 5' primer and a J-beta primer mix. A template-switch 5' adaptor carrying 12 random nucleotides introduced a unique molecular identifier onto each TCR beta cDNA molecule. Each sample yielded at least 3 million CDR3-containing paired-end reads. All of the RNA was converted into first-strand cDNA using the Mint cDNA synthesis kit, with a TRBC-specific oligonucleotide serving as the primer. Following uracil-DNA glycosylase treatment, a first 18-cycle PCR with universal primers M1SS and BC2_uni_R was performed on all cDNA. The original methods were these. For normalization, 1 million high-quality reads were randomly selected from each sample, with every read carrying a distinct molecular identifier. Instead of being binned into consensus sequences, reads that shared molecular identifiers were thrown out. MiTCR, set to a Q25 quality threshold and the strictest error-elimination algorithm, was used for CDR3 identification, clonotype clustering and error correction. A nonparametric unseen species model with Euler transformation was used to estimate a lower bound on total TCR beta diversity. Clones were called with MiXCR by TCRdb after fastp trimmed the public reads at Q25, and only in-frame beta chains were retained. Each CDR3 protein gets just one entry, which takes the most common genes and DNA from the rows behind it. The V and J calls follow TCRdb's processing rather than the paper's. The sample yields 800,000 to 1,300,000 distinct CDR3 sequences; 20% to 25% were counted once. The ten largest account for 0.75% of the sample.

This sample also belongs to another study, concerning T cells of mothers and their children. The other study reports the following: Nine systemically healthy Caucasian individuals served as donors, namely three mothers together with their six children. cDNA synthesis used all of the extracted RNA, with 1.5 ug of RNA in each 15 ul reaction. Sample barcodes and 2-4 random nucleotides were added via the M1S primer in the second PCR. Over 8.5 million TCR beta CDR3 reads were obtained for each mother, and around 3 million reads were obtained for each child. In both related and unrelated pairs, thymic selection shapes the output of TCR recombination in a similar way, with inherited differences having only a minor effect. Normalized repertoire overlap in related mother-child pairs was always slightly higher than in unrelated mother-child pairs, but the difference was never significant. No persistent microchimeric T cell clones were found, with a detection sensitivity of approximately 100 clones per million clonotypes. In the study, deep NGS was used to compare the TCR beta repertoires of mothers and children, and features distinguishing related mother-child pairs from unrelated individuals were sought. Mothers averaged approximately 40 +/- 4 years of age and children averaged around 10 +/- 4 years. After adapter ligation with NEBNext reagents, the libraries were sequenced on Illumina HiSeq 2000 with 100+100 nt paired-end reads. To avoid cross-contamination, the mother libraries and the child libraries were prepared a month apart and sequenced in separate runs. For each donor, between roughly 450,000 and 2,300,000 distinct TCR beta clonotypes were identified. Naive TCR beta clonotypes were estimated from low-frequency clonotypes matched to each donor's FACS-determined naive share, without sorting.

The sequenced sample consisted of blood. The rearranged chain carries TRBV12-3 or TRBV12-4 and TRBJ1-2; perhaps TRBD1 is the D gene, with 5 bases matching. The sequence was collected from a girl aged 2 to 10 in good health. The CDR3 protein sequence reads: CASSQGFNYGYTF. The DNA is as follows: TGCGCCAGCAGTCAGGGATTTAACTATGGCTACACCTTC.